The 18 T cell receptor beta chains below come from one sample, sequenced in a study of CD8 T cells in ankylosing spondylitis. The study's findings and limits: Several highly homologous variants made up a TCR beta motif that seemed to typify ankylosing spondylitis blood.

Their antigens are not known. TCRdb reprocessed the 5' RACE reads with MiXCR, giving one entry per CDR3 protein. The table includes about 750,000 distinct CDR3 sequences, roughly 19% detected once. The sequenced material came from blood, either unsorted or a sorted T cell fraction (not recorded which). These receptors came from a male donor with ankylosing spondylitis.

The sample holds a few counts of this clonotype. V and J are TRBV24-1 and TRBJ2-1; 8 bases line up with TRBD1. This CDR3 is 16 amino acids long. Germline V gene lookup returns CDR1 KGHDR and CDR2 SFDVKD. The junction had 8 bases not matched to a gene; V was cut back by 5 bases and J by 3 bases. CDR3 DNA: TGTGCCACCAGTGCTACCGGGACAGGAAACTACAATGAGCAGTTCTTC. The encoded protein is CATSATGTGNYNEQFF.

This clonotype was observed a few times. The chain is built from TRBV12-3 or TRBV12-4 and TRBJ1-5, with 7 bases lining up with TRBD1. The CDR3 is made up of 15 amino acids. After removal of 3 bases from V and 7 bases from J, the junction contained 9 bases not matched to a gene. The CDR3 reads CASSFTGAAAQPQHF. Written as DNA, the CDR3 is TGTGCCAGCAGTTTCACAGGGGCGGCGGCCCAGCCCCAGCATTTT.

This clonotype appeared a few times. The V gene is TRBV11-2, the J gene TRBJ2-7; D is uncertain. V was clipped by 5 bases and J by 1 base, with 9 bases between them. CDR3 length: 13 residues. CDR1 and CDR2 (germline): SGHAT, FQNNGV. This CDR3 reads CASSVGFSYEQYF. CDR3 sequence (DNA): TGTGCCAGCAGCGTAGGGTTTTCCTACGAGCAGTACTTC.

The V and J genes are TRBV7-9 and TRBJ2-3, with 7 bases fitting TRBD2. J was trimmed by 6 bases and V by 3 bases; bases with no gene match: 9. CDR1 and CDR2 from the germline V gene are SEHNR and FQNEAQ (reference sequence). The length of the CDR3 is 15 residues. CDR3 DNA sequence: TGTGCCAGCAGCTTTCCAGACCCAGCGGGGGATACGCAGTATTTT. The encoded protein is CASSFPDPAGDTQYF.

This clonotype has just a few counts. This rearrangement joins TRBV28 to TRBJ2-7; possibly TRBD1 for D (5 bases). The CDR3 has 13 residues. V lost 4 bases and J 3 bases, leaving 10 bases between the germline ends. From germline, CDR1 is MDHEN and CDR2 SYDVKM. CDR3 loop: CASSSTAFYEQYF. In nucleotides, the CDR3 is TGTGCCAGCAGTTCGACAGCCTTCTACGAGCAGTACTTC.

The chain couples TRBV6-5 to TRBJ2-5; D perhaps matches TRBD2 (6 bases). V lost 2 bases and J 0 bases, leaving 16 bases between the germline ends. This CDR3 has 17 residues. Germline CDR1 is MNHEY and CDR2 is SVGAGI. The DNA of the CDR3 is TGTGCCAGCAGTTACGAAGGGGACTCCCTGTACCAAGAGACCCAGTACTTC. Encoded protein: CASSYEGDSLYQETQYF.

The CDR3 DNA reads TGTGCCAGCAGCTTAGACCCCGGGGTCAGTGAAAAACTGTTTTTT. Translated, it gives CASSLDPGVSEKLFF. J is TRBJ1-4 and V is TRBV7-2; no clear D gene. Germline lookup yields CDR1 SGHTA and CDR2 FQGNSA. V was pared by 1 base and J by 7 bases, with 13 bases between. The CDR3 runs to 15 residues.

This clonotype was recorded a few times. The chain joins TRBV30 to TRBJ2-7; D uncertain. Germline V gene lookup returns CDR1 GTSNPN and CDR2 SVGIG (reference sequence). Trimming removed 0 bases at V and 6 bases at J, with 12 bases between. The CDR3 extends over 13 amino acids. In DNA, the CDR3 is TGTGCCTGGAGTGTACACCTAATAGGCGAGCAGTACTTC. Translating gives CAWSVHLIGEQYF.

This clonotype was counted between two and nine times. This chain uses TRBV12-3 or TRBV12-4 with TRBJ2-5, with no clear D. The ends were cut back, 9 bases at V and 1 base at J, with 12 bases in the middle. The CDR3 runs 13 residues. The CDR3: CASSMPLQETQYF. The DNA for the CDR3 is TGTGCCAGTAGTATGCCCCTCCAAGAGACCCAGTACTTC.

The chain joins TRBV30 to TRBJ1-1; no firm D call. The CDR3 is 12 residues long. Germline V gives CDR1 GTSNPN, CDR2 SVGIG (reference sequence). Trimming took 1 base from V and 5 from J, leaving 8 bases between them. This chain's CDR3 is CAWSAMATEAFF. The CDR3 coding sequence is TGTGCCTGGAGTGCCATGGCAACTGAAGCTTTCTTT.

The CDR3 region is CASSHRLAPNEQFF. In nucleotides, the CDR3 is TGTGCCAGCAGTCACCGACTAGCGCCTAATGAGCAGTTCTTC. The rearrangement joins TRBV12-3 or TRBV12-4 to TRBJ2-1; 8 bases fit TRBD2. J gave up 7 bases and V 5 bases, and 7 bases lay outside the gene matches. This CDR3 has 14 amino acids.

The chain links TRBV11-2 to TRBJ1-6; the match to TRBD1 covers 8 bases. The CDR3 covers 15 residues. Germline trimming cut 2 bases from V and 8 bases from J; bases unmatched to any gene: 5. CDR1 and CDR2 (germline): SGHAT, FQNNGV. This CDR3 reads CASSLWGTGYSPLHF. The CDR3 DNA is TGTGCCAGCAGCTTATGGGGGACAGGTTATTCACCCCTCCACTTT.

This clonotype was picked up a small number of times. The rearrangement joins TRBV4-1 to TRBJ1-2, with 7 bases lining up with TRBD1. The V and J ends lost 3 bases and 5 bases, in that order; junction bases with no gene match: 6. The length of the CDR3 is 14 residues. Germline values: CDR1 MGHRA, CDR2 YSYEKL. CDR3 DNA sequence: TGCGCCAGCAGCCACGCAGGGACAGATTATGGCTACACCTTC. Translation gives CASSHAGTDYGYTF.

The chain joins TRBV15 to TRBJ2-7; D call uncertain. The CDR3 has 14 amino acids. V dropped 1 base and J dropped 7 bases, with 14 bases sitting between them. Germline V gene lookup returns CDR1 LNHNV and CDR2 YYDKDF (reference sequence). CDR3 in DNA: TGTGCCACCAGCAGAGCAGTTGAAGGCCTGGAGCAGTACTTC. It encodes CATSRAVEGLEQYF. Full variable domain (rest looked up from reference TRBV15 and TRBJ2-7): DAMVIQNPRYQVTQFGKPVTLSCSQTLNHNVMYWYQQKSSQAPKLLFHYYDKDFNNEADTPDNFQSRRPNTSFCFLDIRSPGLGDTAMYLCATSRAVEGLEQYFGPGTRLTVT.

This clonotype was recorded a few times. The gene calls are TRBV5-1 and TRBJ1-1; 9 positions agree with TRBD1. Trimming at V came to 4 bases and at J to 0 bases, leaving 4 bases not matched to a gene. This CDR3 has 15 amino acids. Per the germline V gene, CDR1 is SGHRS and CDR2 is YFSETQ. The CDR3 DNA is TGCGCCAGCAGCACCCGGACAGGGGTGAACACTGAAGCTTTCTTT. Translated: CASSTRTGVNTEAFF.

This clonotype was recorded a few times. V and J are TRBV4-1 and TRBJ1-2; no clear D gene. Germline CDR1 and CDR2: MGHRA and YSYEKL. Trimming stripped 0 bases from V and 4 bases from J, with 15 bases between. The CDR3 spans 16 residues. In nucleotides, the CDR3 is TGCGCCAGCAGCCAAGATCTAGGAGGTTCTAGCTATGGCTACACCTTC. Its protein product is CASSQDLGGSSYGYTF.

This chain uses TRBV20-1 with TRBJ2-1; D not certain. The CDR3 loop spans 12 amino acids. Germline CDR1 DFQATT, CDR2 SNEGSKA (reference sequence). V was clipped by 3 bases and J by 8 bases, with 11 bases between them. CDR3 loop: CSARGLGDEQFF. CDR3 nucleotides: TGCAGTGCTAGGGGTTTAGGCGATGAGCAGTTCTTC.

The chain employs TRBV20-1 and TRBJ2-7, with a possible D match to TRBD2 (5 bases). The CDR3 has 15 amino acids. CDR1 and CDR2 from the germline V gene are DFQATT and SNEGSKA (reference sequence). V lost 1 base, J lost 0 bases, and 13 bases lay in between. The CDR3 loop reads CSARALAGSSYEQYF. For the CDR3, the DNA is TGCAGTGCTAGAGCTCTCGCGGGCAGCTCCTACGAGCAGTACTTC.